A single sample is the source of the 5 T cell receptor beta chains below, sequenced in a study of molecular identifiers for immune sequencing clone quantification (dated by TCRdb to between 2017 and 2018). The receptor library was made with PCR. Data came from a NextSeq 500. The raw public reads went through TCRdb reprocessing: fastp at Q25, MiXCR clone calling, in-frame beta chains kept. Duplicate CDR3 protein sequences are folded into a single record with the most common DNA and genes. This sample is represented by approximately 590,000 distinct CDR3 sequences; 25% of them were singletons. The biggest ten clones account for 0.78% of the sample. The sample consisted of naive CD8+ T cells from blood, with Jurkat cell RNA spiked in. The intended sense of this specimen's cell subset or site label: FACS-sorted CD8+CD4-CCR7+CD45RA+ naive T cells. Receptor source: a human donor in good health. Some libraries in this study had Jurkat cell RNA spiked in.

The rearrangement joins TRBV4-3 to TRBJ2-5; D might be TRBD1 (6 bases). V dropped 1 base and J dropped 2 bases, with 11 bases sitting between them. CDR1 is LGHNA, CDR2 YSLEER, per germline. The CDR3 totals 15 residues. The CDR3 sequence: CASSQGGHLQETQYF. As DNA, the CDR3 is TGCGCCAGCAGCCAAGGGGGACATCTACAAGAGACCCAGTACTTC.

The chain employs TRBV30 and TRBJ2-7; 7 nucleotides line up with TRBD1. The germline gives CDR1 GTSNPN, CDR2 SVGIG (reference sequence). Trimming removed 0 bases from V and 5 bases from J; junction bases left unmatched: 4. The CDR3 consists of 13 residues. Written as DNA, the CDR3 is TGTGCCTGGAGTGTAATAGGGGGCGACGAGCAGTACTTC. This codes for CAWSVIGGDEQYF.

This clonotype was seen a handful of times. The chain joins TRBV29-1 to TRBJ2-1; 9 bases align to TRBD1. The CDR3 spans 14 residues. Looked up from germline, CDR1 is SQVTM and CDR2 is ANQGSEA. Trimming cost V 4 bases and J 12 bases; bases outside gene matches: 13. The CDR3 loop is CSVAGTGFSLGQFF. DNA for the CDR3: TGCAGCGTTGCCGGGACAGGGTTTTCTTTGGGGCAGTTCTTC.

This clonotype was observed at least ten times. This rearrangement joins TRBV20-1 to TRBJ2-3; the D gene is possibly TRBD2 (6 bases). Germline V CDR1 and CDR2: DFQATT, SNEGSKA (reference sequence). There are 16 residues in the CDR3. Trimming cost V 0 bases and J 0 bases, with 13 bases left between them. This CDR3 reads CSAREILAGSTDTQYF. In DNA form, the CDR3 reads TGCAGTGCTAGAGAGATTTTGGCGGGAAGCACAGATACGCAGTATTTT.

This clonotype has more than one count but fewer than ten. CDR3 nucleotides: TGTGCCAGCAGTTTATACCCGGGGTACAGAGGTGAAGCTTTCTTT. Its protein is CASSLYPGYRGEAFF. The chain links TRBV28 to TRBJ1-1; D is uncertain. V lost 1 base to trimming and J lost 7 bases, with 16 bases between them. This CDR3 is 15 amino acids long. Looked up from germline, CDR1 is MDHEN and CDR2 is SYDVKM.